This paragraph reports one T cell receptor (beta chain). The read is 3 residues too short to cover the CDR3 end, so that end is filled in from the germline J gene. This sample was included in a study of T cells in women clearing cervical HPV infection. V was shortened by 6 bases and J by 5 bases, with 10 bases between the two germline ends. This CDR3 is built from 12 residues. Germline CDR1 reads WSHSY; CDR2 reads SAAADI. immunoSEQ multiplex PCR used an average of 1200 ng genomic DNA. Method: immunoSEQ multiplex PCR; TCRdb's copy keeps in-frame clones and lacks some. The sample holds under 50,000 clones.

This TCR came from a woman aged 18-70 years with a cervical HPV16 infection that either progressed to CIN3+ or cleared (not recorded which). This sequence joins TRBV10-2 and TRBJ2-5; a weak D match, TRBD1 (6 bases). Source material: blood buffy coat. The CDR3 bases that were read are TGCGCCAGCAGCCGCCAGGGGGAGACC. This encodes CASSRQGET. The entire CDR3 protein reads CASSRQGETQYF.